This TCR beta chain was identified during a study of cytomegalovirus exposure and HLA in healthy donors. The V end was cut by 2 bases, the J end by 5 bases, with 12 bases between. CDR1 and CDR2 (germline): MDHEN, SYDVKM. The CDR3 covers 14 residues. Vbeta (60) and Jbeta (13) primers were used in the PCR. Sequenced by immunoSEQ multiplex PCR; TCRdb stores in-frame clones only, minus some. This sample yields over 150,000 clones, of which roughly four fifths are seen a single time; 2% to 2.5% belongs to the top ten. The genes are TRBV28 and TRBJ2-5, with D perhaps TRBD2 (7 bases). Sequencing used PBMCs. This clonotype was obtained from a woman in her 30s in good health and CMV-seronegative. CDR3 region: CASSLGGGWETQYF. CDR3 in DNA: TGTGCCAGCAGTTTAGGGGGGGGCTGGGAGACCCAGTACTTC.